Given below is one T cell receptor beta chain in context. V gave up 1 base and J gave up 1 base, with 10 bases separating them. This CDR3 is built from 15 residues. Germline CDR1 is SGHAT and CDR2 is FQNNGV. This entry belongs to a study of blood T cell repertoires in COVID-19. Looking at the study overall: Italy, Spain and the United States were the sources of the convalescent and acute COVID-19 samples. Sources were T cells, B-cell-depleted T cells, or PBMCs; the material itself was cDNA or gDNA.

Original methodology: Reference gene primers were amplified, and this amplification served to estimate nucleated cell counts. Using immunoSEQ multiplex PCR, the repertoire was profiled, and TCRdb retains in-frame clones only, with some absent. D and trimming were read from the DNA, whereas the V and J calls and clone size are those reported in that table. The sample holds 65,000 to 85,000 clones; around nine tenths are singletons and the top ten take about 7.1%. The rearrangement joins TRBV11-2 to TRBJ2-5; weak D call: TRBD2 (6 bases). The sequence was collected from a human donor in a cohort sampled during active COVID-19. Input material: peripheral blood. The CDR3 loop is CASSLGGGTQETQYF. DNA of the CDR3: TGTGCCAGCAGCTTAGGAGGAGGGACCCAAGAGACCCAGTACTTC.